Sequencing of this TCR beta chain was carried out in a study of T cell responses to AZD1222 COVID-19 vaccine. Remarks on this clone: Its antigen remains unknown.

The CDR3 runs 15 residues. Germline V CDR1 and CDR2: SGHTS, YDEGEE. Trimming stripped 0 bases from V and 8 bases from J, with 18 bases between. Study-wide points: Only 6 or 7 individuals given AZD1222 were seropositive at baseline. There were repertoire samples only from the period after the peak T cell response. Females made up more of the donors, who were largely white British, and clonal diversity may have come out too low.

Repertoires were generated with immunoSEQ multiplex PCR, while TCRdb's copy carries only in-frame clones and drops some. Of approximately 94,000 clones in the sample, about 88% were seen once. The clonotype originates from an adult in good health. Sequencing was performed on peripheral blood, taken on day 0 of AZD1222 vaccination. The gene calls are TRBV5-8 and TRBJ2-7; a possible D gene is TRBD1 (6 bases). This CDR3 is CASSLAMGVRGQQYF. Written as DNA, the CDR3 is TGTGCCAGCAGCTTGGCCATGGGGGTCAGGGGTCAGCAGTACTTC. Together with reference TRBV5-8 and TRBJ2-7, the CDR3 gives the full variable domain: EAGVTQSPTHLIKTRGQQATLRCSPISGHTSVYWYQQALGLGLQFLLWYDEGEERNRGNFPPRFSGRQFPNYSSELNVNALELEDSALYLCASSLAMGVRGQQYFGPGTRLTVT.